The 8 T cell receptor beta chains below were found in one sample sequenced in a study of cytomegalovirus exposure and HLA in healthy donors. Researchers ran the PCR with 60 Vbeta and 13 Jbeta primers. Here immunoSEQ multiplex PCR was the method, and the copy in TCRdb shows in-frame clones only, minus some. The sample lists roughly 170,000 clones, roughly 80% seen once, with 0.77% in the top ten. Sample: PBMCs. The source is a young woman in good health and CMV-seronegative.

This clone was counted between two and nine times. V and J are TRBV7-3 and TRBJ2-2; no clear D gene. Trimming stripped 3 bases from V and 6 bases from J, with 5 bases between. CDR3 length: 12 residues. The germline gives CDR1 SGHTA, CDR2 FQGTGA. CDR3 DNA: TGTGCCAGCAGCTTCGAGGCCGGGGAGCTGTTTTTT. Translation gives CASSFEAGELFF. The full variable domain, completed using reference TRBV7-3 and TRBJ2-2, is GAGVSQTPSNKVTEKGKYVELRCDPISGHTALYWYRQSLGQGPEFLIYFQGTGAADDSGLPNDRFFAVRPEGSVSTLKIQRTERGDSAVYLCASSFEAGELFFGEGSRLTVL.

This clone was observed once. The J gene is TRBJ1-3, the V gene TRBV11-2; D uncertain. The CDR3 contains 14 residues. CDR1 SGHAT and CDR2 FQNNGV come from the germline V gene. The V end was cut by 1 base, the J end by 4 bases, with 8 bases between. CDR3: CASSLGRSGNTIYF. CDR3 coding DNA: TGTGCCAGCAGCTTAGGCCGGTCCGGAAACACCATATATTTT. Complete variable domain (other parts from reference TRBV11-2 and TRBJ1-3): EAGVAQSPRYKIIEKRQSVAFWCNPISGHATLYWYQQILGQGPKLLIQFQNNGVVDDSQLPKDRFSAERLKGVDSTLKIQPAKLEDSAVYLCASSLGRSGNTIYFGEGSWLTVV.

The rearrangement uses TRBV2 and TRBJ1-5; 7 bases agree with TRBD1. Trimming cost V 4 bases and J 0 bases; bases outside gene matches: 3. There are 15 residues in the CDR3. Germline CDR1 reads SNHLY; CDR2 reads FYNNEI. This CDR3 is CASSVQGYSNQPQHF. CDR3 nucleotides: TGTGCCAGCAGTGTACAGGGGTATAGCAATCAGCCCCAGCATTTT. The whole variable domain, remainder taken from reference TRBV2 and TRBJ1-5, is EPEVTQTPSHQVTQMGQEVILRCVPISNHLYFYWYRQILGQKVEFLVSFYNNEISEKSEIFDDQFSVERPDGSNFTLKIRSTKLEDSAMYFCASSVQGYSNQPQHFGDGTRLSIL.

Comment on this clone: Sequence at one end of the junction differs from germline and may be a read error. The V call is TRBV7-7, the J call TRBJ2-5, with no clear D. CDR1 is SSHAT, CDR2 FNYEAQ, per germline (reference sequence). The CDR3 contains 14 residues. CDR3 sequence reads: CASSPLPPQETQYF. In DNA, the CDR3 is TGTGCTAGCAGCCCCCTTCCCCCGCAAGAGACCCAGTACTTC.

The chain's CDR3 is CASSLTDRGLHTEAFF. CDR3 nucleotide sequence: TGTGCCAGCAGCTTAACGGACAGGGGCTTGCACACTGAAGCTTTCTTT. The chain combines TRBV11-2 with TRBJ1-1, with 9 bases matching TRBD1. Germline V gene data show CDR1 as SGHAT and CDR2 as FQNNGV. V shed 2 bases, J shed 3 bases, and the junction held 7 bases outside the gene matches. The CDR3 totals 16 residues.

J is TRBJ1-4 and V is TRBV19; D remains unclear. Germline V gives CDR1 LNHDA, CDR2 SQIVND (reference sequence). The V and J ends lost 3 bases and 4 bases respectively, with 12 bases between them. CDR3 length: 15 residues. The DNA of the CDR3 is TGTGCCAGTAGTATTGGGTCAGGCCTTAATGAAAAACTGTTTTTT. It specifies CASSIGSGLNEKLFF.

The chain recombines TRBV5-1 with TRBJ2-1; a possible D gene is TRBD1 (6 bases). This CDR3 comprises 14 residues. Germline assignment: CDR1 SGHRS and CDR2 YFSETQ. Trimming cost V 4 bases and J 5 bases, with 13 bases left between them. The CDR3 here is CASSLNRAHNEQFF. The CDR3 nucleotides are TGCGCCAGCAGCCTAAACAGGGCCCACAATGAGCAGTTCTTC.

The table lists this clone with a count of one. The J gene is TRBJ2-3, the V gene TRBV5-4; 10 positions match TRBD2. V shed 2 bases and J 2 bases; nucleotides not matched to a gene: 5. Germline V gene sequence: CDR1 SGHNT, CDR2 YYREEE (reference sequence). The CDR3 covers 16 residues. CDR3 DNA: TGTGCCAGCAGCTTACTGACTAGCGGGTTCACAGATACGCAGTATTTT. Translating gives CASSLLTSGFTDTQYF.